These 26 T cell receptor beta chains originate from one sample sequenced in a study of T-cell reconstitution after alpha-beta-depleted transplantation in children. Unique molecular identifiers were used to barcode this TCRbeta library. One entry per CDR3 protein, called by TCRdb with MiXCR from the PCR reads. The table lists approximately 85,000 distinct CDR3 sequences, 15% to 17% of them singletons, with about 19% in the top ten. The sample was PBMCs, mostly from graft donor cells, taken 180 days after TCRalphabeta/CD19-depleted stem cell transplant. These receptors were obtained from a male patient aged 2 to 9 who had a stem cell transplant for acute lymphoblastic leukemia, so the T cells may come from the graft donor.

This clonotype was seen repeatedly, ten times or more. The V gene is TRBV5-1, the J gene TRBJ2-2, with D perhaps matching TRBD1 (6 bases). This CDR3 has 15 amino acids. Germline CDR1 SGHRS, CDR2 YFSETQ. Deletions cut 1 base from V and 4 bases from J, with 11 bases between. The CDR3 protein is CASSLKGRGTGELFF. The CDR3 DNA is TGCGCCAGCAGCTTGAAGGGCAGGGGCACCGGGGAGCTGTTTTTT.

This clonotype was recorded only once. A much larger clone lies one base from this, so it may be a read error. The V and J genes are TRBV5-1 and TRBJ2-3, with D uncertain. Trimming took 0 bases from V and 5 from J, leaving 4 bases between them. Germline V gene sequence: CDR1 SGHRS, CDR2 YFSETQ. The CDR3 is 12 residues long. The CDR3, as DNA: TGCGCCAGCAGCTTGGCCGAAGATACGCAGTATTTT. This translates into CASSLAEDTQYF.

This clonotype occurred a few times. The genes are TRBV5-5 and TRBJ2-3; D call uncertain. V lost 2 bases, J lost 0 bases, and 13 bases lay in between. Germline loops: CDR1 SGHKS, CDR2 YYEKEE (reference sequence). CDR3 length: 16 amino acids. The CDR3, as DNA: TGTGCCAGCAGCTTCATGGCAGCCCTCAGCACAGATACGCAGTATTTT. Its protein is CASSFMAALSTDTQYF. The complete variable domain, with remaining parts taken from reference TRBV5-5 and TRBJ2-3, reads DAGVTQSPTHLIKTRGQQVTLRCSPISGHKSVSWYQQVLGQGPQFIFQYYEKEERGRGNFPDRFSARQFPNYSSELNVNALLLGDSALYLCASSFMAALSTDTQYFGPGTRLTVL.

The CDR3 protein is CASSFGINEKLFF. CDR3 bases: TGCGCCAGCAGCTTCGGGATTAATGAAAAACTGTTTTTT. This sequence joins TRBV5-1 and TRBJ1-4; D remains unclear. V dropped 2 bases and J dropped 4 bases, with 6 bases sitting between them. This CDR3 region has 13 residues. Germline CDR1 SGHRS, CDR2 YFSETQ.

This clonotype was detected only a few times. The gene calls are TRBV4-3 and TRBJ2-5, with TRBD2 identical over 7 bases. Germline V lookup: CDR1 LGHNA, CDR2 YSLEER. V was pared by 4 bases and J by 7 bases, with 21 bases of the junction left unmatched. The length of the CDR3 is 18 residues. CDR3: CASSPGEGLAGVEGTQYF. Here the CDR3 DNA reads TGCGCCAGCAGCCCCGGGGAGGGGCTAGCCGGGGTTGAAGGGACCCAGTACTTC.

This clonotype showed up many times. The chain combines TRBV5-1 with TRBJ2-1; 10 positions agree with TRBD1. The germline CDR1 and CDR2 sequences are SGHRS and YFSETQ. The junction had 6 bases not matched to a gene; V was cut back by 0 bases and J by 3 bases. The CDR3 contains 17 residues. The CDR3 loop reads CASSLGAGTGDYNEQFF. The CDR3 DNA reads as TGCGCCAGCAGCTTGGGGGCCGGGACAGGGGACTACAATGAGCAGTTCTTC.

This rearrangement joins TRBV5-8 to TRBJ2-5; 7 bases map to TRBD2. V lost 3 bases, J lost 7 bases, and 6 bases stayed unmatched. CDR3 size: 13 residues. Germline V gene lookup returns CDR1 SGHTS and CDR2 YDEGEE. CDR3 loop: CASSWGPGGTQYF. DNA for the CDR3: TGTGCCAGCAGCTGGGGACCGGGGGGGACCCAGTACTTC.

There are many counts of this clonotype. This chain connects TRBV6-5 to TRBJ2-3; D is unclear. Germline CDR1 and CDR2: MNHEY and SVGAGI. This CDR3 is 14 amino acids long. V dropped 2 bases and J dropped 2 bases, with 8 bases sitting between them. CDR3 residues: CASSYLSFTDTQYF. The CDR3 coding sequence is TGTGCCAGCAGTTACCTATCTTTCACAGATACGCAGTATTTT.

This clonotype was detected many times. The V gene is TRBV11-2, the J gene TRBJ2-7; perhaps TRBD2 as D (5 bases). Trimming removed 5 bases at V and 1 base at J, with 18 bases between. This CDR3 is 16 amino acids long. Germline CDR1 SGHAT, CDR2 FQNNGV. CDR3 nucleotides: TGTGCCAGCAGCGCGAGAGGGTCCTTTTCGTCCTACGAGCAGTACTTC. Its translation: CASSARGSFSSYEQYF. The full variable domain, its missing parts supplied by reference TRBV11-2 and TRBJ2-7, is EAGVAQSPRYKIIEKRQSVAFWCNPISGHATLYWYQQILGQGPKLLIQFQNNGVVDDSQLPKDRFSAERLKGVDSTLKIQPAKLEDSAVYLCASSARGSFSSYEQYFGPGTRLTVT.

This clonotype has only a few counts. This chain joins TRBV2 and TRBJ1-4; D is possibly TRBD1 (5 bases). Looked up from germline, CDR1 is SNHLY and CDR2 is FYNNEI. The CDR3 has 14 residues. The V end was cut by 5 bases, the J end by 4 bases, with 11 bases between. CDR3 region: CASSPWGFNEKLFF. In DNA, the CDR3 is TGTGCCAGCAGTCCGTGGGGGTTTAATGAAAAACTGTTTTTT. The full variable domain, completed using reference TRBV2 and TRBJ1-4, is EPEVTQTPSHQVTQMGQEVILRCVPISNHLYFYWYRQILGQKVEFLVSFYNNEISEKSEIFDDQFSVERPDGSNFTLKIRSTKLEDSAMYFCASSPWGFNEKLFFGSGTQLSVL.

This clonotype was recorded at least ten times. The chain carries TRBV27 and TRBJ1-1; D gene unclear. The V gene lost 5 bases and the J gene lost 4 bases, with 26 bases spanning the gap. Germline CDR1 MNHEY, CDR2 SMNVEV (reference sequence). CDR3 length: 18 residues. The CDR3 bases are TGTGCCAGCAGTCCGACCGCGACCGCGCGCTCCTCGGGCACTGAAGCTTTCTTT. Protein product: CASSPTATARSSGTEAFF.

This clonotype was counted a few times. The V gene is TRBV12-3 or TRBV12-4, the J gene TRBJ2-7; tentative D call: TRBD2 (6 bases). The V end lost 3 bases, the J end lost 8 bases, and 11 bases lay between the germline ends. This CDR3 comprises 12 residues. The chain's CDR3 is CASSFGGPKQYF. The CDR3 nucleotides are TGTGCCAGCAGTTTTGGAGGGCCAAAGCAGTACTTC.

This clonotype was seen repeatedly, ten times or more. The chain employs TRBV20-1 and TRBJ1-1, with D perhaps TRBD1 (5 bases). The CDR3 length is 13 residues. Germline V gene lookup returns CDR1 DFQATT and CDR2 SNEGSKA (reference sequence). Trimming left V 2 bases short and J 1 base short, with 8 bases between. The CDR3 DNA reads TGCAGTGCTAGAAAGGGGACGAACACTGAAGCTTTCTTT. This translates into CSARKGTNTEAFF.

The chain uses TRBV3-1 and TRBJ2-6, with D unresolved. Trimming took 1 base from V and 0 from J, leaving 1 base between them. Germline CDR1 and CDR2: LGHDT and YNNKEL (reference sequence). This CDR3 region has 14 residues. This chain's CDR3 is CASSQGSGANVLTF. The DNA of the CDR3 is TGTGCCAGCAGCCAAGGCTCTGGGGCCAACGTCCTGACTTTC.

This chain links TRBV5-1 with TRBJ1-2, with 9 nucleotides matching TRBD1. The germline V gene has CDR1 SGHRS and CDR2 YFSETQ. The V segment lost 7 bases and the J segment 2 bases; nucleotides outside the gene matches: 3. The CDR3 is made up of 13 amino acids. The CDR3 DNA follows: TGCGCCAGCGGACAGGGGATCAACTATGGCTACACCTTC. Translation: CASGQGINYGYTF.

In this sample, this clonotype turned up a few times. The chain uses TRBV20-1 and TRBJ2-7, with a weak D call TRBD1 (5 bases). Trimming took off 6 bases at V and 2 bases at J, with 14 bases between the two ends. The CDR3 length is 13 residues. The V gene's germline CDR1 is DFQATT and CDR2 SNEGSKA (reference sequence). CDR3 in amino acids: CSARPTATYEQYF. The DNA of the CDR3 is TGCAGTGCCAGACCGACAGCTACCTACGAGCAGTACTTC.

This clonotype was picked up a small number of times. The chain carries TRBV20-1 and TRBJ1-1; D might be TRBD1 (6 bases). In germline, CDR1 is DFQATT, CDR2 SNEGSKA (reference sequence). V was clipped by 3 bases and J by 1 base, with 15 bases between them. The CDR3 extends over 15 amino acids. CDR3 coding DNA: TGCAGTGCTAGTCGTGCAGGGGATCAGAACACTGAAGCTTTCTTT. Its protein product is CSASRAGDQNTEAFF.

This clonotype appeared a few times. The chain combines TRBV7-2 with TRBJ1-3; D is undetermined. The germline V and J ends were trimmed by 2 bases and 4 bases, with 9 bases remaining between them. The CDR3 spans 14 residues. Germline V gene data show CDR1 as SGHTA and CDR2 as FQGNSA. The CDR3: CASSLMGKGNTIYF. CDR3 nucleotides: TGTGCCAGCAGCTTAATGGGAAAGGGAAACACCATATATTTT.

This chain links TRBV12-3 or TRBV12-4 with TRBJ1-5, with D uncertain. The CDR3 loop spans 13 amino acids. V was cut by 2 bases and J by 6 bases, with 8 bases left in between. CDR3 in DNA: TGTGCCAGCAGTTTACAGATGGGTCAGCCCCAGCATTTT. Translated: CASSLQMGQPQHF.

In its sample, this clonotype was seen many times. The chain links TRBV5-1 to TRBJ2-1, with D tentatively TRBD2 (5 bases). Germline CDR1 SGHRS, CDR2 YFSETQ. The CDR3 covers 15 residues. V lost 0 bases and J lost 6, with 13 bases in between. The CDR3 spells CASSLVDGVFNEQFF. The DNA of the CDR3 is TGCGCCAGCAGCTTGGTTGACGGGGTATTCAATGAGCAGTTCTTC.

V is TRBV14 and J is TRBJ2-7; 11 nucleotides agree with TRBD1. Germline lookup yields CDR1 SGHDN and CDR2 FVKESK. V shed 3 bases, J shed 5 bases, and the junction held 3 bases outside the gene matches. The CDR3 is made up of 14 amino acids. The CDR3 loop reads CASSHGQGAHEQYF. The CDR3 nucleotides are TGTGCCAGCAGCCACGGACAGGGGGCCCACGAGCAGTACTTC. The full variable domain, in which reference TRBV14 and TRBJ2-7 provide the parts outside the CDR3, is EAGVTQFPSHSVIEKGQTVTLRCDPISGHDNLYWYRRVMGKEIKFLLHFVKESKQDESGMPNNRFLAERTGGTYSTLKVQPAELEDSGVYFCASSHGQGAHEQYFGPGTRLTVT.

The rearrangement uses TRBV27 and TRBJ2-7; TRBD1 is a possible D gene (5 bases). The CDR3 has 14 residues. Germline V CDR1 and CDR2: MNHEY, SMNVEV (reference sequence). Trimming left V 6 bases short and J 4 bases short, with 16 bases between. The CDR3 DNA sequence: TGTGCCAGCAGCCCTACAGGAGTCAATTACGAGCAGTACTTC. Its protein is CASSPTGVNYEQYF.

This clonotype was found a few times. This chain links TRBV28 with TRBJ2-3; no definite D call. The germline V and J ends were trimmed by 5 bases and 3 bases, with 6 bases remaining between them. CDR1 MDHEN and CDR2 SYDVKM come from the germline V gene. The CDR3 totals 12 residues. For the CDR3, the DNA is TGTGCCAGCAGTCCCCCTACAGATACGCAGTATTTT. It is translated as CASSPPTDTQYF. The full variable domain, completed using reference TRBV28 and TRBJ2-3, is DVKVTQSSRYLVKRTGEKVFLECVQDMDHENMFWYRQDPGLGLRLIYFSYDVKMKEKGDIPEGYSVSREKKERFSLILESASTNQTSMYLCASSPPTDTQYFGPGTRLTVL.

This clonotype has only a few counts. CDR3 DNA: TGCGCCAGCAGCAGCGTTAGGGAAAATGGCTACACCTTC. Translation gives CASSSVRENGYTF. The V and J genes are TRBV10-2 and TRBJ1-2, with no clear D. Germline CDR1 is WSHSY and CDR2 is SAAADI. V lost 6 bases and J 6 bases, leaving 14 bases between the germline ends. The CDR3 length is 13 residues.

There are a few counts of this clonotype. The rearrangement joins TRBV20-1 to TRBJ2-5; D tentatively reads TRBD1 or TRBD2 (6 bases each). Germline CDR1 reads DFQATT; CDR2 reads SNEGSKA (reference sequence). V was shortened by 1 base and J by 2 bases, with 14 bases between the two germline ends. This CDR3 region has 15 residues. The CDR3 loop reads CSARVPGGRQETQYF. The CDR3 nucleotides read TGCAGTGCTAGAGTCCCCGGGGGCCGACAAGAGACCCAGTACTTC.

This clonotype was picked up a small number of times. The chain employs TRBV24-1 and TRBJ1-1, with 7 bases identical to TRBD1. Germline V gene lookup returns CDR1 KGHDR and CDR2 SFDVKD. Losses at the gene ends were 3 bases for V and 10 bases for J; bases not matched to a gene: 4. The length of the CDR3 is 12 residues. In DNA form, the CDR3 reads TGTGCCACCAGTGATAACCAGGGGGGAGCTTTCTTT. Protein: CATSDNQGGAFF.